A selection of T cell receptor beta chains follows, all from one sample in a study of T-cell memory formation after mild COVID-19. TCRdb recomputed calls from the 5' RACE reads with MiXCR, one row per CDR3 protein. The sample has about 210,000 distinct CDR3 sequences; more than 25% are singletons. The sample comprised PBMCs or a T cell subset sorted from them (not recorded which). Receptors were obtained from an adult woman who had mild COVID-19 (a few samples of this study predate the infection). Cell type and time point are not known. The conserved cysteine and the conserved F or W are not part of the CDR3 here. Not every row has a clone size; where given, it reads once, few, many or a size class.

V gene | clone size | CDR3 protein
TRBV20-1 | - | SAKGPPGALYEQY
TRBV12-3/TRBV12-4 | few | ASSPQGGYEQY
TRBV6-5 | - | ASSYRPTMGNEQF
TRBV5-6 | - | ASSSQGAGETQY
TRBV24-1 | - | ATSDPGTGGRNEQF
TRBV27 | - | ASSLSLRVGELF
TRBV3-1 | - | ASSQGLGGETQY
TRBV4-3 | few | ASSPWDSGYEQY
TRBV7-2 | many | ASSLGLAETQY
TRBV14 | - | ASSQKDNLSGANVLT
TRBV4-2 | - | ASSHGTFGPQH
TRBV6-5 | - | ASSYSRVGGARNEQF
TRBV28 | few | ASRAGGEYQY
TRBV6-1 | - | ASSEWTSAF
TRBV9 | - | ASSVPIGTTNTGELF
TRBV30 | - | AWSVTVSGNTIY
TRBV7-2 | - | ASSSPGWHLQF
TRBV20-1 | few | SARLGTGDGYT
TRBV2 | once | ASSESPHSNTGELF
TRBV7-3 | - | ASSLGRTRGADTQY
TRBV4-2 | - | ASSQESNSPLH
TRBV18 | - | ASAHRASGSSYNEQF
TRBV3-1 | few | ASSQDGTGHAYEQY
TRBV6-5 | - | ASSLGTSGRAGELF
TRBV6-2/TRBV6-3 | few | ASSYSYRDPRTGDTQY
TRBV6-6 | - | ASSYSKRTGGELNEKLF
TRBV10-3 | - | ARSGGPADTQY
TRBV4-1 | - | ASSQDWDTEAF
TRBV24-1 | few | ATSDRHRGSGNYGYT
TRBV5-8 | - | ASSYDRADTQY